This T cell receptor beta chain was retrieved from a study of OX40 agonist ivuxolimab in advanced cancers. Study-level background: It was permissible to have had prior anti-PD-1, anti-PD-L1 or anti-CTLA-4 therapy, and around 41% had some.

Germline CDR1 reads SGHTA; CDR2 reads FQGNSA. V lost 2 bases, J lost 8 bases, and 16 bases lay in between. This CDR3 comprises 15 residues. TCRdb's copy holds only in-frame clones and misses some; the assay was immunoSEQ multiplex PCR. The sample records more than 85,000 clones, just under 85% being singletons. Sequenced material: CD4+ or CD8+ T cells sorted from blood, taken in a trial of the OX40 agonist ivuxolimab. The chain couples TRBV7-2 to TRBJ2-1; D is possibly TRBD2 (6 bases). This clonotype originated in an adult with an advanced solid tumor such as melanoma, head and neck, liver or kidney cancer. The CDR3 here is CASSLFGGAGHEQFF. CDR3 sequence (DNA): TGTGCCAGCAGCTTATTCGGCGGGGCCGGCCATGAGCAGTTCTTC. The entire variable domain, with the rest obtained from reference TRBV7-2 and TRBJ2-1, is as follows: GAGVSQSPSNKVTEKGKDVELRCDPISGHTALYWYRQSLGQGLEFLIYFQGNSAPDKSGLPSDRFSAERTGGSVSTLTIQRTQQEDSAVYLCASSLFGGAGHEQFFGPGTRLTVL.